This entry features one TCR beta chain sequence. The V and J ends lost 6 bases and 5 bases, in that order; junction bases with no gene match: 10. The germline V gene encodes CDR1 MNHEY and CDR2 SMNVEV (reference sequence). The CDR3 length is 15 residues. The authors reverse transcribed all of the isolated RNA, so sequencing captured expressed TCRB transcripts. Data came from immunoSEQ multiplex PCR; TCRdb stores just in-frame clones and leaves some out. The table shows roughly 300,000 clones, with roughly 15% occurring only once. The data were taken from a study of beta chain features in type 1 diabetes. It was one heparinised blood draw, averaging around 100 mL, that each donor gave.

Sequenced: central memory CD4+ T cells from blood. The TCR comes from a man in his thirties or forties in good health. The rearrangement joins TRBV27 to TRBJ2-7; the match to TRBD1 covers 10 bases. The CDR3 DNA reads TGTGCCAGCAGCCCCGGGGACAGGGGAGACCACGAGCAGTACTTC. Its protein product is CASSPGDRGDHEQYF.